Given below is one TCR beta chain in context. Its antigen specificity is not known. Base qualities are not provided; no much larger clone lies one nucleotide away. The trial excluded patients who had a history of autoimmune disease or were on systemic immunosuppression. Peripheral blood for TCR sequencing was collected from all dose cohorts at baseline, on cycle 4 day 1, and on cycle 7 day 1. The samples were taken from a phase I, first-in-human, multicenter, open-label dose-escalation trial of ivuxolimab. Adults with locally advanced or metastatic melanoma, renal cell, hepatocellular, or head and neck squamous cell carcinoma were enrolled in the trial. Before TCR sequencing, CD4+ and CD8+ T cells were separately sorted from peripheral blood. The entry originates in a study of OX40 agonist ivuxolimab in advanced cancers. Looking at the study overall: Ivuxolimab was a fully human IgG2 agonistic monoclonal antibody targeting the costimulatory receptor OX40 (CD134). Patients were allowed to have had prior anti-PD-1, anti-PD-L1 or anti-CTLA-4 therapy, and roughly 40% of the dose-escalation patients had been treated with checkpoint inhibitors. Among the 50 to 55 dose-escalation patients, about 19 had hepatocellular carcinoma, roughly 15 melanoma, 9 renal cell carcinoma and 9 head and neck cancer. Intravenous ivuxolimab was administered to patients every 2 weeks at six dose levels: 0.01, 0.1, 0.3, 1.5, 3 and 10 mg/kg. The point of sequencing TCRbeta in the periphery was to test whether ivuxolimab changed TCR sequence diversity and drove clonal T-cell expansion. Partial responses were achieved by three dose-escalation patients, of whom one had hepatocellular carcinoma and two had cutaneous melanoma. The paper covers the monotherapy dose-escalation part of the phase I ivuxolimab trial, which included N of about 51 patients. The dose-escalation cohort was 82.7% male with a mean age of about 60 years, ranging from about 23 to 85.

The CDR1 and CDR2 encoded by the germline V gene (reference sequence) are LNHDA and SQIVND. Taken from cysteine to phenylalanine, the CDR3 has 13 residues. Here the CDR3 DNA is all that survives: 39 bases in frame from base 1. Germline trimming amounts to 8 bases on V and 3 bases on J, with 4 as the count of junction bases outside the gene matches. Genomic DNA was isolated from the sorted cells so that the TCRbeta CDR3 region could be sequenced. The immunoSEQ Assay was used to sequence the TCRbeta CDR3 regions. The immuneACCESS repertoire file appears here via TCRdb, limited to in-frame rearrangements. These files lack a portion of the clones; in checked studies, under half of the deficit traces to unresolved V genes, and the cause of the others is not known. This sample has tens of thousands of clones in its table, and about 93% of those were observed once. Roughly 9.6% of the sample lies in the top ten.

Results the study describes overall, beyond this receptor: On average, CD8+ T cells showed more expanded clones than CD4+ T cells after ivuxolimab. Partial responders in the 0.1-3.0 mg/kg groups had among the lowest normalized peripheral clonal expansion, especially among CD8+ T cells. At doses of 0.1 to 3.0 mg/kg, clonal expansion of both CD4+ and CD8+ blood T cells was observed from baseline to week 6. Low levels of normalized T-cell clonal expansion were also seen in some patients who did not respond. The antigen specificity of the clonally expanded peripheral T cells was not determined.

The receptor was isolated from an adult with an advanced solid tumor such as melanoma, head and neck, liver or kidney cancer. This specimen was CD4+ or CD8+ T cells sorted from blood, taken in a trial of the OX40 agonist ivuxolimab. The chain was built from TRBV19 and TRBJ1-2, and 9 bases in between align with TRBD1. The DNA reads TGTGCCAGTCGGGACAGGGCAGACTATGGCTACACCTTC. Its protein is CASRDRADYGYTF.